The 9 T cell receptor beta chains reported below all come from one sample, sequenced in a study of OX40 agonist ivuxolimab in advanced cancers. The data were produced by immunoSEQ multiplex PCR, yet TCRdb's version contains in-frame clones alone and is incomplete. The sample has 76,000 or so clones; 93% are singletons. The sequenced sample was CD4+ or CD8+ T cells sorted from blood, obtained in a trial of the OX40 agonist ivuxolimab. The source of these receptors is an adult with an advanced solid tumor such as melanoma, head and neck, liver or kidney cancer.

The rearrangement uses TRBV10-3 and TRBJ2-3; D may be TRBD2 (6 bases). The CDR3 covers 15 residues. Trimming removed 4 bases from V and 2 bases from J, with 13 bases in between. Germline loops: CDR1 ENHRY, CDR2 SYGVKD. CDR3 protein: CAISGWDSSTDTQYF. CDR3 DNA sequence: TGTGCCATCAGTGGGTGGGACTCATCCACAGATACGCAGTATTTT.

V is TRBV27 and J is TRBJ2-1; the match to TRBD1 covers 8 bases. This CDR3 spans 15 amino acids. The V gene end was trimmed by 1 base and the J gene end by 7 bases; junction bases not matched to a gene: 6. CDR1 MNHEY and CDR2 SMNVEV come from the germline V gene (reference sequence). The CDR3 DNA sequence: TGTGCCAGCAGTTTATGGGGGGACAGGAATAATGAGCAGTTCTTC. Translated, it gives CASSLWGDRNNEQFF.

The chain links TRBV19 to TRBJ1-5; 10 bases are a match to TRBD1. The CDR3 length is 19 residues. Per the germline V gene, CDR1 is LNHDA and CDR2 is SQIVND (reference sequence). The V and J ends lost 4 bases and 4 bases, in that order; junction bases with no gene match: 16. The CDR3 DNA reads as TGTGCCAGTAGTAATTGGGACAGGGGCCTGCGTGATCGGAATCAGCCCCAGCATTTT. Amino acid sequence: CASSNWDRGLRDRNQPQHF.

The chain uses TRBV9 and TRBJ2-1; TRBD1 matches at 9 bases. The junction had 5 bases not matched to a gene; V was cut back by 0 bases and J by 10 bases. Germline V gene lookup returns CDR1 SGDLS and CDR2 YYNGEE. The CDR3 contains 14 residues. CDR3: CASSVVGTGIEQFF. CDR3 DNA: TGTGCCAGCAGCGTAGTAGGGACAGGGATCGAGCAGTTCTTC.

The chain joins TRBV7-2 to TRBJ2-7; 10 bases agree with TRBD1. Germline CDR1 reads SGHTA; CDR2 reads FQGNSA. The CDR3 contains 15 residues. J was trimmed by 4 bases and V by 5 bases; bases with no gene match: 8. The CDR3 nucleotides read TGTGCCAGCAGCCCGTCCGACAGGGGGCTATACGAGCAGTACTTC. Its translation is CASSPSDRGLYEQYF. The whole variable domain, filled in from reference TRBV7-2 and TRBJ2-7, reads GAGVSQSPSNKVTEKGKDVELRCDPISGHTALYWYRQSLGQGLEFLIYFQGNSAPDKSGLPSDRFSAERTGGSVSTLTIQRTQQEDSAVYLCASSPSDRGLYEQYFGPGTRLTVT.

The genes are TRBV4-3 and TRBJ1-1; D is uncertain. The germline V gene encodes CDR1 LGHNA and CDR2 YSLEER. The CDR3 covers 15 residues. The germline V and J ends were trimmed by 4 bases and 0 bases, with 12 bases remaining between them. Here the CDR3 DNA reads TGCGCCAGCAGCCCCGAGGAACAGTTGAACACTGAAGCTTTCTTT. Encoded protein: CASSPEEQLNTEAFF.

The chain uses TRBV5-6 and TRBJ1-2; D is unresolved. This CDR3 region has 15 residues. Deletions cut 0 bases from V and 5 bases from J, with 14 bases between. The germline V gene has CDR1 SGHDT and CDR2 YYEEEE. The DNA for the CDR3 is TGTGCCAGCAGCTTGGGTTCGTCCCAGCGGTATGGCTACACCTTC. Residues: CASSLGSSQRYGYTF.

The CDR3 nucleotides read TGTGCCAGCAGTTACGGGGAACAGGGGGAGGACTATGGCTACACCTTC. Residues: CASSYGEQGEDYGYTF. The rearrangement links TRBV6-5 to TRBJ1-2; 8 nucleotides agree with TRBD1. Looked up from germline, CDR1 is MNHEY and CDR2 is SVGAGI. The CDR3 spans 16 residues. The V gene end was trimmed by 2 bases and the J gene end by 3 bases; junction bases not matched to a gene: 8.

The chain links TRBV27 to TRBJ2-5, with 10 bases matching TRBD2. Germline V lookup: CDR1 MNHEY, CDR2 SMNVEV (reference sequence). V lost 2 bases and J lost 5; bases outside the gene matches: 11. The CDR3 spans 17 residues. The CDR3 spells CASSLTSSGSSRETQYF. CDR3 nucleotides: TGTGCCAGCAGTTTAACCTCTAGCGGGAGTTCGAGGGAGACCCAGTACTTC.